A single sample gave rise to the 28 T cell receptor beta chains below, sequenced in a study of post-analysis software for immune sequencing data. General observations from the study: Elevated frequency relative to controls characterized several TRBV segments in patients, TRBV5-6, TRBV5-1 and TRBV20-1 among them.

These receptors' antigens are unknown. Built from TCR beta cDNA, the libraries had unique molecular identifiers in them. TCRdb reprocessed the PCR reads with MiXCR, giving one entry per CDR3 protein. Among around 770,000 distinct CDR3 sequences listed, around 42% were seen once. Sequenced: blood. The receptors derive from a girl aged 10-17 years with multiple sclerosis.

V usage is TRBV4-3 and J usage is TRBJ1-4; no firm D call. The CDR3 is 15 amino acids. CDR1 and CDR2 from the germline V gene are LGHNA and YSLEER. V was cut by 4 bases and J by 7 bases, with 16 bases left in between. CDR3 residues: CASSPQSLGSEKLFF. In DNA, the CDR3 is TGCGCCAGCAGCCCCCAATCCTTGGGGTCTGAAAAACTGTTTTTT.

The V call is TRBV28, the J call TRBJ2-1; 13 bases match TRBD2. Germline assignment: CDR1 MDHEN and CDR2 SYDVKM. The CDR3 loop spans 14 amino acids. V lost 5 bases and J lost 10; bases outside the gene matches: 5. This CDR3 reads CASSRLAGGGEQFF. The CDR3 DNA sequence: TGTGCCAGCAGTCGACTAGCGGGAGGTGGGGAGCAGTTCTTC.

This chain connects TRBV7-2 to TRBJ2-1; D is perhaps TRBD2 (6 bases). The CDR3 covers 15 residues. The V gene's germline CDR1 is SGHTA and CDR2 FQGNSA. Trimming stripped 4 bases from V and 0 bases from J, with 10 bases between. In nucleotides, the CDR3 is TGTGCCAGCAGCTCTAGCGTCAACTCCTACAATGAGCAGTTCTTC. Translated, it gives CASSSSVNSYNEQFF.

Worth noting for this clonotype: The DNA is omitted, as the CDR3 cannot be located on it reliably, and the CDR3 follows TCRdb's listing. The rearrangement links TRBV5-6 to TRBJ1-2. The CDR3 spans 13 residues, counting both ends. Germline CDR1 is SGHDT and CDR2 is YYEEEE. CDR3 sequence reads: CASSLVGSGSGTF.

This clonotype appeared a few times. The V and J genes are TRBV12-3 or TRBV12-4 and TRBJ2-1, with D maybe TRBD2 (6 bases). The ends were cut back, 3 bases at V and 0 bases at J, with 9 bases in the middle. The CDR3 sequence is 15 residues long. The CDR3 loop reads CASSFAGSSYNEQFF. The CDR3 bases are TGTGCCAGCAGTTTCGCGGGAAGCTCCTACAATGAGCAGTTCTTC.

Details on this clonotype: Germline is not matched at one junction end, which may reflect a read error. This chain uses TRBV5-1 with TRBJ2-7; TRBD2 matches at 11 bases. The CDR3 length is 17 residues. Germline CDR1 is SGHRS and CDR2 is YFSETQ. Written as DNA, the CDR3 is TGCGCCAGCAGCTTGAATAGCGGGAGGGCCTTGACGGGCGAGCGGTACTTC. It encodes CASSLNSGRALTGERYF.

This chain joins TRBV11-2 and TRBJ2-1; a possible D gene is TRBD2 (6 bases). V was pared by 4 bases and J by 6 bases, with 13 bases between. The length of the CDR3 is 14 residues. Germline CDR1 and CDR2: SGHAT and FQNNGV. The DNA of the CDR3 is TGTGCCAGCAGCTCGGACGGGAGAGGCAATGAGCAGTTCTTC. As protein: CASSSDGRGNEQFF.

The chain joins TRBV5-1 to TRBJ2-7; D is tentatively TRBD1 or TRBD2 (6 bases each). The germline V and J ends were trimmed by 0 bases and 3 bases, with 13 bases remaining between them. Germline V gene data show CDR1 as SGHRS and CDR2 as YFSETQ. The CDR3 totals 15 residues. The CDR3 DNA is TGCGCCAGCAGCTTGGTTCCGGGGGCGCGCTACGAGCAGTACTTC. Protein sequence: CASSLVPGARYEQYF.

This chain joins TRBV28 and TRBJ2-1; 10 bases align to TRBD2. This CDR3 has 15 amino acids. V lost 11 bases and J lost 4; bases outside the gene matches: 11. Germline values: CDR1 MDHEN, CDR2 SYDVKM. The CDR3 DNA is TGTGCCTGCTCCTCGAGGACTAGCGGATACAATGAGCAGTTCTTC. Residues: CACSSRTSGYNEQFF. The variable domain in full, with the rest retrieved from reference TRBV28 and TRBJ2-1, is DVKVTQSSRYLVKRTGEKVFLECVQDMDHENMFWYRQDPGLGLRLIYFSYDVKMKEKGDIPEGYSVSREKKERFSLILESASTNQTSMYLCACSSRTSGYNEQFFGPGTRLTVL.

The genes are TRBV9 and TRBJ2-3, with D maybe TRBD1 (5 bases). V lost 7 bases, J lost 4 bases, and 13 bases lay in between. Germline CDR1 and CDR2: SGDLS and YYNGEE. CDR3 length equals 13 residues. CDR3 DNA sequence: TGTGCCAGCGGCCACCTAGGGGCAGATACGCAGTATTTT. It is translated as CASGHLGADTQYF.

In this sample, this clonotype turned up many times. This chain uses TRBV20-1 with TRBJ2-4; 8 bases are shared with TRBD2. Germline V gene lookup returns CDR1 DFQATT and CDR2 SNEGSKA (reference sequence). V shed 3 bases and J 2 bases; nucleotides not matched to a gene: 9. CDR3 length equals 16 residues. The chain's CDR3 is CSASTVREGSKNIQYF. CDR3 nucleotide sequence: TGCAGTGCTAGTACGGTCCGGGAGGGGTCCAAAAACATTCAGTACTTC.

This clonotype has just a few counts. The chain recombines TRBV20-1 with TRBJ1-1; 7 bases map to TRBD1. The CDR3 loop spans 14 amino acids. Trimming cost V 7 bases and J 4 bases; bases outside gene matches: 12. Germline V lookup: CDR1 DFQATT, CDR2 SNEGSKA (reference sequence). This chain's CDR3 is CSGLTGRGITEAFF. For the CDR3, the DNA is TGCAGTGGCCTGACAGGGAGGGGGATCACTGAAGCTTTCTTT.

The chain's CDR3 is CASSYSRGYPYGYTF. As DNA, the CDR3 is TGTGCCAGCAGTTACTCGAGGGGATACCCCTATGGCTACACCTTC. This sequence joins TRBV6-5 and TRBJ1-2; TRBD1 might be the D (5 bases). CDR3 length equals 15 residues. The ends were cut back, 0 bases at V and 4 bases at J, with 12 bases in the middle. CDR1 MNHEY and CDR2 SVGAGI come from the germline V gene.

This chain connects TRBV28 to TRBJ1-1; no reliable D call. Germline CDR1 reads MDHEN; CDR2 reads SYDVKM. The CDR3 is 17 amino acids. Trimming left V 4 bases short and J 0 bases short, with 18 bases between. The CDR3 sequence is CASSSSRSYRMNTEAFF. In DNA, the CDR3 is TGTGCCAGCAGTTCCTCCCGGTCGTACCGCATGAACACTGAAGCTTTCTTT.

The chain employs TRBV9 and TRBJ1-1, with a weak D call TRBD1 (5 bases). Germline assignment: CDR1 SGDLS and CDR2 YYNGEE. V gave up 1 base and J gave up 1 base, with 11 bases separating them. CDR3 size: 15 residues. CDR3 sequence reads: CASSVWSGQNTEAFF. CDR3 coding DNA: TGTGCCAGCAGCGTATGGTCAGGGCAGAACACTGAAGCTTTCTTT. The full variable domain, with the rest looked up from reference TRBV9 and TRBJ1-1, is DSGVTQTPKHLITATGQRVTLRCSPRSGDLSVYWYQQSLDQGLQFLIQYYNGEERAKGNILERFSAQQFPDLHSELNLSSLELGDSALYFCASSVWSGQNTEAFFGQGTRLTVV.

This chain links TRBV12-3 or TRBV12-4 with TRBJ2-1; 7 positions match TRBD2. The CDR3 loop spans 17 amino acids. The V gene end was trimmed by 6 bases and the J gene end by 6 bases; junction bases not matched to a gene: 17. The CDR3: CASSPLGEGRVGNEQFF. The CDR3 DNA sequence: TGTGCCAGCAGCCCCTTGGGGGAGGGCCGAGTCGGCAATGAGCAGTTCTTC.

A remark on this clonotype: At one of its ends the junction is not consistent with the germline gene, which may arise from a read error. The rearrangement links TRBV7-2 to TRBJ2-3; no firm D call. From germline, CDR1 is SGHTA and CDR2 FQGNSA. The CDR3 contains 14 residues. This chain's CDR3 is CANSWDSITDTQYF. In DNA, the CDR3 is TGTGCCAACAGCTGGGATTCTATCACAGATACGCAGTATTTT.

The chain is built from TRBV20-1 and TRBJ1-2; perhaps TRBD1 as D (5 bases). Germline V gene lookup returns CDR1 DFQATT and CDR2 SNEGSKA (reference sequence). The length of the CDR3 is 15 residues. V was shortened by 0 bases and J by 4 bases, with 15 bases between the two germline ends. The CDR3 DNA reads as TGCAGTGCTAGAGATCCCAAGGGCGGGGGCTATGGCTACACCTTC. Protein sequence: CSARDPKGGGYGYTF.

The chain joins TRBV29-1 to TRBJ2-7; D tentatively reads TRBD1 or TRBD2 (5 bases each). The CDR3 is 12 residues long. The germline V and J ends were trimmed by 4 bases and 2 bases, with 9 bases remaining between them. From germline, CDR1 is SQVTM and CDR2 ANQGSEA. This CDR3 reads CSVGGAPYEQYF. The CDR3 nucleotides read TGCAGCGTTGGAGGGGCTCCCTACGAGCAGTACTTC.

The chain combines TRBV13 with TRBJ2-7; D unclear. Germline CDR1 reads PRHDT; CDR2 reads FYEKMQ (reference sequence). V lost 5 bases and J 3 bases, leaving 11 bases between the germline ends. The CDR3 contains 13 residues. CDR3 sequence (DNA): TGTGCCAGCAGCATTGAATTAAGCTACGAGCAGTACTTC. Translation gives CASSIELSYEQYF.

This clonotype was seen more than once but under ten times. The chain uses TRBV12-3 or TRBV12-4 and TRBJ2-5; 8 positions agree with TRBD1. The trim removed 6 bases at V and 5 bases at J, leaving 5 bases unmatched. The CDR3 length is 13 residues. This CDR3 is CASSPTGVETQYF. The CDR3 nucleotides are TGTGCCAGCAGCCCGACAGGGGTCGAGACCCAGTACTTC.

The sample holds a few counts of this clonotype. The chain joins TRBV10-3 to TRBJ1-1; D gene unclear. V was clipped by 3 bases and J by 1 base, with 9 bases between them. The CDR3 has 14 amino acids. Germline V gene data show CDR1 as ENHRY and CDR2 as SYGVKD. The CDR3 protein is CAISERKGNTEAFF. CDR3 sequence (DNA): TGTGCCATCAGTGAAAGAAAAGGGAACACTGAAGCTTTCTTT.

The rearrangement uses TRBV11-2 and TRBJ2-1; D not resolved. The CDR3 length is 11 residues. V was shortened by 4 bases and J by 9 bases, with 7 bases between the two germline ends. Germline CDR1 is SGHAT and CDR2 is FQNNGV. CDR3 sequence (DNA): TGTGCCAGCAGCTCAAACCGTGAGCAGTTCTTC. It encodes CASSSNREQFF.

This clonotype has ten or more counts. The CDR3 spells CSVQPSGRVSEQYF. CDR3 DNA: TGCAGCGTTCAACCTAGCGGGAGGGTCTCCGAGCAGTACTTC. J is TRBJ2-7 and V is TRBV29-1, with 12 bases matching TRBD2. Germline values: CDR1 SQVTM, CDR2 ANQGSEA. The length of the CDR3 is 14 residues. The V gene end was trimmed by 5 bases and the J gene end by 6 bases; junction bases not matched to a gene: 8.

This chain links TRBV27 with TRBJ1-6; 7 bases line up with TRBD1. The trim removed 6 bases at V and 7 bases at J, leaving 6 bases unmatched. The CDR3 is 14 residues long. Germline CDR1 and CDR2: MNHEY and SMNVEV (reference sequence). CDR3 DNA: TGTGCCAGCAGACCCGGGACAGCAAATTCACCCCTCCACTTT. This codes for CASRPGTANSPLHF.

The V call is TRBV6-1, the J call TRBJ2-1, with TRBD2 as a possible D gene (6 bases). The CDR3 totals 14 residues. V lost 3 bases and J 8 bases, leaving 14 bases between the germline ends. Per the germline V gene, CDR1 is MNHNS and CDR2 is SASEGT. The CDR3 region is CASSEIPGDHEQFF. CDR3 nucleotides: TGTGCCAGCAGTGAGATTCCGGGAGACCATGAGCAGTTCTTC.

This clonotype was detected only a few times. V is TRBV9 and J is TRBJ2-7; D call uncertain. The CDR3 consists of 13 residues. The germline V and J ends were trimmed by 3 bases and 3 bases, with 10 bases remaining between them. Germline V lookup: CDR1 SGDLS, CDR2 YYNGEE. The CDR3 loop is CASSGQDNYEQYF. The CDR3 nucleotides are TGTGCCAGCAGCGGACAAGACAACTACGAGCAGTACTTC. The whole variable domain, remainder taken from reference TRBV9 and TRBJ2-7, is DSGVTQTPKHLITATGQRVTLRCSPRSGDLSVYWYQQSLDQGLQFLIQYYNGEERAKGNILERFSAQQFPDLHSELNLSSLELGDSALYFCASSGQDNYEQYFGPGTRLTVT.

This clonotype was found a few times. This chain joins TRBV12-3 or TRBV12-4 and TRBJ2-3, with D perhaps matching TRBD1 or TRBD2 (6 bases each). CDR3 length: 12 amino acids. Trimming removed 5 bases at V and 9 bases at J, with 12 bases between. In DNA form, the CDR3 reads TGTGCCAGCAGTCCCCAGGGGAGGACGCAGTATTTT. Translated: CASSPQGRTQYF.